The T cell receptor beta chain described here comes from a study of shared T cell receptors in the human thymus. The assay was immunoSEQ multiplex PCR, and TCRdb's table has in-frame clones only and misses some. The sample includes 500,000 to 550,000 clones, about 80% seen only once; the top ten take about 0.013%. CDR1 MDHEN and CDR2 SYDVKM come from the germline V gene. The CDR3 has 18 amino acids. The V and J ends lost 4 bases and 2 bases, in that order; junction bases with no gene match: 12. The same sample was also studied in work on human thymus T cells. That report adds: The people who donated were healthy Finnish babies having corrective surgery for congenital heart defects. Thymus tissue was removed during corrective cardiac surgery.

The chain has TRBV28 and TRBJ2-7, with TRBD1 matching 12 bases. This receptor was identified in a boy less than two years old with a congenital heart defect. The sequencing input was thymocytes. The CDR3, as DNA: TGTGCCAGCAGTTCGTGGGACAGGGGGCGCGACGGGACCTACGAGCAGTACTTC. It encodes CASSSWDRGRDGTYEQYF. Using reference TRBV28 and TRBJ2-7 for the parts outside the CDR3, the full variable domain is DVKVTQSSRYLVKRTGEKVFLECVQDMDHENMFWYRQDPGLGLRLIYFSYDVKMKEKGDIPEGYSVSREKKERFSLILESASTNQTSMYLCASSSWDRGRDGTYEQYFGPGTRLTVT.